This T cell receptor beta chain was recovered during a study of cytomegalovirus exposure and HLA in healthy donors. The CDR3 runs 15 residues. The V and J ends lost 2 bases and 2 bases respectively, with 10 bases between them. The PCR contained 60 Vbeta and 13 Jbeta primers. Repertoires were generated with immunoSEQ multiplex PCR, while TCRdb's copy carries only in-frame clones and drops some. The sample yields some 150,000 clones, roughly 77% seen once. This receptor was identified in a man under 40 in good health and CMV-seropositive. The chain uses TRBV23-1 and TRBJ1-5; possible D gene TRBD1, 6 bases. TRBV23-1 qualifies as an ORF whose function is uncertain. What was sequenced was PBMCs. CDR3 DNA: TGCGCCAGCAGTCAAACAGGGTTTGGCAATCAGCCCCAGCATTTT. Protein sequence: CASSQTGFGNQPQHF.